The 21 T cell receptor beta chains below were found in one sample sequenced in a study of blood T cell repertoires in COVID-19 (TCRdb year 2020). The library was produced with the immunoSEQ multiplex PCR assay. Drawn from immuneACCESS, this table holds only the in-frame rearrangements with V and J called that TCRdb kept. Clones are partly lost; checked studies trace under half to an unresolved V gene and leave the rest unexplained. The sample profile shows roughly 78,000 clones; roughly 80% of them were found once. Clones ranked in the top ten supply about 13% of the sample. Sequenced input: peripheral blood. These TCRs come from a man in his forties or fifties with COVID-19, enrolled during active disease.

The rearrangement joins TRBV9 to TRBJ2-7; 7 bases fit TRBD1. V shed 4 bases and J 2 bases; nucleotides not matched to a gene: 6. The CDR3 contains 14 residues. Germline CDR1 is SGDLS and CDR2 is YYNGEE. The CDR3 reads CASSPRDSAYEQYF. The CDR3 region has the DNA TGTGCCAGCAGCCCCCGGGACAGTGCCTACGAGCAGTACTTC.

The chain uses TRBV5-1 and TRBJ2-7, with 9 bases matching TRBD2. The CDR3 is 15 residues long. The V segment lost 3 bases and the J segment 2 bases; nucleotides outside the gene matches: 6. Germline lookup yields CDR1 SGHRS and CDR2 YFSETQ. The CDR3 protein is CASSSGLAAAYEQYF. Written as DNA, the CDR3 is TGCGCCAGCAGCTCGGGACTAGCCGCCGCCTACGAGCAGTACTTC. Drawing the rest from reference TRBV5-1 and TRBJ2-7, the complete variable domain is KAGVTQTPRYLIKTRGQQVTLSCSPISGHRSVSWYQQTPGQGLQFLFEYFSETQRNKGNFPGRFSGRQFSNSRSEMNVSTLELGDSALYLCASSSGLAAAYEQYFGPGTRLTVT.

The chain carries TRBV7-8 and TRBJ2-2; 7 bases are shared with TRBD2. The CDR3 is 18 residues long. The germline CDR1 and CDR2 sequences are SGHVS and FQNEAQ. V lost 1 base, J lost 7 bases, and 15 bases stayed unmatched. CDR3 residues: CASSLVGSGPSMGGELFF. CDR3 in DNA: TGTGCCAGCAGCTTAGTGGGTAGCGGGCCCTCCATGGGCGGGGAGCTGTTTTTT.

By its share, this clone is medium-sized. The J gene is TRBJ2-2, the V gene TRBV30; weak D call: TRBD2 (5 bases). Germline V gene data show CDR1 as GTSNPN and CDR2 as SVGIG (reference sequence). Trimming pared 0 bases from V and 5 bases from J, leaving 13 bases between. The CDR3 is 15 residues long. The CDR3 loop is CAWSVVGVQTGELFF. The CDR3 coding sequence is TGTGCCTGGAGTGTAGTGGGAGTTCAGACCGGGGAGCTGTTTTTT.

This clone was detected once. The chain carries TRBV18 and TRBJ1-5; 9 positions match TRBD1. The V and J ends lost 3 bases and 4 bases, in that order; junction bases with no gene match: 4. The CDR3 is 15 residues long. Germline V CDR1 and CDR2: KGHSH, LQKENI. CDR3 in amino acids: CASSPWTGENQPQHF. CDR3 bases: TGTGCCAGCTCACCCTGGACAGGGGAGAATCAGCCCCAGCATTTT.

The chain carries TRBV9 and TRBJ1-1, with 8 bases matching TRBD1. CDR3 size: 16 residues. Germline loops: CDR1 SGDLS, CDR2 YYNGEE. The J segment lost 1 base and the V segment lost 4 bases, leaving 9 bases of the junction unmatched. The CDR3 sequence: CASSPHSGTGNTEAFF. The CDR3 DNA reads as TGTGCCAGCAGCCCCCACTCCGGGACAGGGAACACTGAAGCTTTCTTT.

The J gene is TRBJ2-4, the V gene TRBV7-9; the match to TRBD2 covers 7 bases. The J segment lost 5 bases and the V segment lost 5 bases, leaving 9 bases of the junction unmatched. CDR1 and CDR2 from the germline V gene are SEHNR and FQNEAQ (reference sequence). The CDR3 runs to 15 residues. The CDR3 protein is CASSRWGGAQNIQYF. CDR3 nucleotides: TGTGCCAGCAGCAGGTGGGGAGGGGCCCAAAACATTCAGTACTTC.

This chain uses TRBV20-1 with TRBJ1-2; D call uncertain. This CDR3 is built from 11 residues. Trimming removed 6 bases at V and 2 bases at J, with 7 bases between. CDR1 DFQATT and CDR2 SNEGSKA come from the germline V gene (reference sequence). This chain's CDR3 is CSASTNYGYTF. CDR3 DNA: TGCAGTGCCTCCACAAACTATGGCTACACCTTC.

The chain joins TRBV6-5 to TRBJ2-7; the match to TRBD2 covers 8 bases. V was pared by 0 bases and J by 1 base, with 2 bases of the junction left unmatched. Germline CDR1 MNHEY, CDR2 SVGAGI. CDR3 size: 15 residues. DNA of the CDR3: TGTGCCAGCAGTTACTCGTTAGCGGGGTCCTACGAGCAGTACTTC. Its translation is CASSYSLAGSYEQYF.

The chain carries TRBV5-1 and TRBJ1-3; TRBD1 matches at 9 bases. Germline CDR1 is SGHRS and CDR2 is YFSETQ. The junction had 8 bases not matched to a gene; V was cut back by 4 bases and J by 0 bases. The CDR3 is 17 amino acids. Here the CDR3 reads CASSPGTGPSSGNTIYF. CDR3 nucleotides: TGCGCCAGCAGCCCCGGGACAGGGCCTAGCTCTGGAAACACCATATATTTT.

This clone is a singleton in its sample. The chain employs TRBV3-1 (or the pseudogene TRBV3-2) and TRBJ2-1, with 7 bases identical to TRBD1. The ends lost 0 bases at V and 4 bases at J; junction bases unmatched: 6. The germline V gene has CDR1 LGHDT and CDR2 YNNKEL (reference sequence). CDR3 length: 16 residues. CDR3 sequence: CASSQDLQGWYNEQFF. As DNA, the CDR3 is TGTGCCAGCAGCCAAGATTTACAGGGGTGGTACAATGAGCAGTTCTTC.

The chain carries TRBV5-8 and TRBJ2-1; 10 positions agree with TRBD2. The J segment lost 6 bases and the V segment lost 5 bases, leaving 14 bases of the junction unmatched. This CDR3 contains 17 residues. Germline-derived CDR1 and CDR2 are SGHTS and YDEGEE. CDR3 nucleotide sequence: TGTGCCAGCAGGAGGGCATTAGCGGGAGGACCTTCCAATGAGCAGTTCTTC. Translating it yields CASRRALAGGPSNEQFF.

V usage is TRBV14 and J usage is TRBJ2-7, with 8 nucleotides matching TRBD2. The germline gives CDR1 SGHDN, CDR2 FVKESK. CDR3 length: 18 amino acids. J was trimmed by 0 bases and V by 4 bases; bases with no gene match: 14. CDR3 sequence: CASSPWEPGLGGSYEQYF. The CDR3 bases are TGTGCCAGCAGCCCCTGGGAGCCGGGACTAGGAGGCTCCTACGAGCAGTACTTC.

This chain uses TRBV4-3 with TRBJ2-5, with TRBD2 matching over 9 bases. Trimming took 1 base from V and 9 from J; bases not matched to a gene: 9. The V gene's germline CDR1 is LGHNA and CDR2 YSLEER. The CDR3 extends over 15 amino acids. Here the CDR3 DNA reads TGCGCCAGCAGCCAAGTTAGCGGGGGTAGCGGGGCCCAGTACTTC. This gives the protein CASSQVSGGSGAQYF.

DNA of the CDR3: TGTGCCAGCAGTAAAGGACAGTTTTTCTATGGCTACACCTTC. Its translation is CASSKGQFFYGYTF. The V and J genes are TRBV6-2 or TRBV6-3 and TRBJ1-2, with D possibly TRBD1 on 6 matching bases. Looked up from germline, CDR1 is MNHEY and CDR2 is SVGEGT. The CDR3 totals 14 residues. The V and J ends lost 5 bases and 4 bases respectively, with 14 bases between them.

This rearrangement joins TRBV30 to TRBJ1-1; TRBD1 might be the D (6 bases). This CDR3 has 12 amino acids. The germline V gene has CDR1 GTSNPN and CDR2 SVGIG (reference sequence). The V and J ends lost 6 bases and 0 bases respectively, with 8 bases between them. CDR3 bases: TGTGCCTGTTACAGGGTGAACACTGAAGCTTTCTTT. Translating gives CACYRVNTEAFF.

The chain is built from TRBV19 and TRBJ2-1, with 10 bases lining up with TRBD1. The junction had 6 bases not matched to a gene; V was cut back by 7 bases and J by 0 bases. From germline, CDR1 is LNHDA and CDR2 SQIVND (reference sequence). The CDR3 covers 16 residues. CDR3 DNA: TGTGCCAGTACCGTCGGGACAGGGGCCTCCTACAATGAGCAGTTCTTC. Protein product: CASTVGTGASYNEQFF.

A few counts support this clone. The chain combines TRBV19 with TRBJ1-5, with D possibly matching TRBD1 (5 bases). CDR1 and CDR2 from the germline V gene are LNHDA and SQIVND (reference sequence). V was shortened by 7 bases and J by 6 bases, with 22 bases between the two germline ends. The CDR3 runs to 16 residues. The CDR3 DNA follows: TGTGCCAGTACCCCCCACAGCGGGGCTCCAGGTCAGCCCCAGCATTTT. It is translated as CASTPHSGAPGQPQHF.

In its sample, this clone was seen once. The rearrangement uses TRBV7-3 and TRBJ1-1; D not resolved. Germline V gene sequence: CDR1 SGHTA, CDR2 FQGTGA. Trimming left V 3 bases short and J 1 base short, with 6 bases between. The CDR3 runs to 13 residues. The CDR3 nucleotides are TGTGCCAGCAGCTTCTCAGAGAACACTGAAGCTTTCTTT. Translated, it gives CASSFSENTEAFF. The variable domain in full, with the rest retrieved from reference TRBV7-3 and TRBJ1-1, is GAGVSQTPSNKVTEKGKYVELRCDPISGHTALYWYRQSLGQGPEFLIYFQGTGAADDSGLPNDRFFAVRPEGSVSTLKIQRTERGDSAVYLCASSFSENTEAFFGQGTRLTVV.

The gene calls are TRBV10-3 and TRBJ2-1; possible D gene TRBD2, 6 bases. CDR3 length: 15 amino acids. V lost 3 bases to trimming and J lost 5 bases, with 14 bases between them. The germline CDR1 and CDR2 sequences are ENHRY and SYGVKD. The CDR3 DNA reads as TGTGCCATCAGTGACTCCGGGACTTCCCACAATGAGCAGTTCTTC. Amino acids: CAISDSGTSHNEQFF.

By share, this clone counts as medium-sized. The genes are TRBV19 and TRBJ2-7; 7 bases map to TRBD2. V trimming: 10 bases; J trimming: 7 bases; junction bases outside the gene matches: 7. Germline V gives CDR1 LNHDA, CDR2 SQIVND (reference sequence). CDR3 length equals 11 residues. CDR3 protein: CATGGVGEQYF. The CDR3 coding sequence is TGTGCCACGGGGGGTGTGGGAGAGCAGTACTTC.